This is a list of T cell receptor beta chains from one sample in a study of graft-versus-host responses after intestinal transplantation. Sequenced by immunoSEQ multiplex PCR; TCRdb stores in-frame clones only, minus some. Here the sample spans about 97,000 clones, 92% being singletons. The antigens these receptors bind are not known. Sequenced here: unstimulated CD8+ T cells sorted from spleen or lymph node cells, sampled before transplant. These receptors all stem from a human donor who was the organ donor for an intestinal transplant. Each CDR3 is given with its conserved first and last residue. The D gene is left open where the match is weak. Size tells how often a clone was seen (once, few, many) or the class of an expanded clone, and some rows leave it out.

TRBV6-4	-	TRBD2	TRBJ2-1	CASSDSASGRDEQFF	TGTGCCAGCAGTGACTCGGCTAGCGGGAGAGATGAGCAGTTCTTC
TRBV30	-	-	TRBJ2-7	CAWSVPGGVGEQYF	TGTGCCTGGAGTGTCCCTGGAGGAGTGGGGGAGCAGTACTTC
TRBV4-1	-	TRBD2	TRBJ2-7	CASSQVAGAYEQYF	TGCGCCAGCAGCCAAGTAGCGGGGGCCTACGAGCAGTACTTC
TRBV9	-	TRBD1	TRBJ1-5	CASSVGGTGQPQHF	TGTGCCAGCAGCGTAGGGGGGACAGGGCAGCCCCAGCATTTT
TRBV2	-	TRBD1	TRBJ2-7	CASMDRGPEFSYEQYF	TGTGCCAGCATGGACAGGGGGCCGGAATTCTCCTACGAGCAGTACTTC
TRBV19	-	TRBD2	TRBJ2-2	CASSPSSGAGELFF	TGTGCCAGTAGTCCCTCTAGCGGGGCCGGGGAGCTGTTTTTT
TRBV4-1	-	-	TRBJ1-1	CASSQVLTGNTEAFF	TGCGCCAGCAGCCAAGTTCTAACAGGGAACACTGAAGCTTTCTTT
TRBV2	-	TRBD2	TRBJ2-7	CASSPWTSGGAVVGEQYF	TGTGCCAGCAGTCCTTGGACTAGCGGGGGGGCAGTCGTCGGCGAGCAGTACTTC
TRBV5-6	-	TRBD2	TRBJ2-3	CASIRGGASDTQYF	TGTGCCAGCATCCGGGGGGGGGCTTCGGATACGCAGTATTTT
TRBV7-9	few	TRBD2	TRBJ2-7	CASSVGLVPYEQYF	TGTGCCAGCAGCGTCGGACTAGTTCCCTACGAGCAGTACTTC
TRBV11-3	-	TRBD1	TRBJ1-4	CASSRGQAAGEKLFF	TGTGCCAGCAGCCGAGGACAGGCGGCGGGAGAAAAACTGTTTTTT
TRBV27	-	TRBD2	TRBJ2-3	CASSPGLALDTQYF	TGTGCCAGCAGTCCGGGACTAGCCTTAGATACGCAGTATTTT
TRBV7-9	-	TRBD1	TRBJ1-5	CASSSTKQGAQPQHF	TGTGCCAGCAGCTCCACGAAACAGGGGGCGCAGCCCCAGCATTTT
TRBV5-1	once	TRBD2	TRBJ2-1	CASSSTPQRGGLSDEQFF	TGCGCCAGCAGCTCCACACCCCAGCGGGGGGGCCTTTCTGATGAGCAGTTCTTC
TRBV28	-	TRBD1	TRBJ1-3	CASSSLGQSFSGNTIYF	TGTGCCAGCAGTTCCCTGGGACAGTCCTTCTCTGGAAACACCATATATTTT
TRBV5-6	-	TRBD1	TRBJ1-2	CASTAGGGGGYTF	TGTGCCAGCACCGCAGGGGGAGGCGGTGGCTACACCTTC
TRBV16	once	-	TRBJ1-2	CASGARTYGYTF	TGTGCCAGCGGTGCGCGAACCTATGGCTACACCTTC
TRBV7-9	-	-	TRBJ2-7	CASSLKDGARRYYEQYF	TGTGCCAGCAGCCTTAAAGATGGAGCGCGGAGGTACTACGAGCAGTACTTC
TRBV2	-	-	TRBJ1-2	CASSDQIEPSGLSYGYTF	TGTGCCAGCAGTGACCAAATCGAGCCGTCAGGGTTAAGCTATGGCTACACCTTC
TRBV5-4	once	-	TRBJ2-1	CAGRRDSSYNEQFF	TGTGCCGGAAGACGGGATAGCTCCTACAATGAGCAGTTCTTC
TRBV4-1	-	TRBD2	TRBJ2-2	CASSQIRLAGTYGTGELFF	TGCGCCAGCAGCCAAATACGACTAGCGGGGACGTACGGGACCGGGGAGCTGTTTTTT
TRBV27	once	-	TRBJ1-6	CASSLGGLYSPLHF	TGTGCCAGCAGTTTGGGGGGGTTGTATTCACCCCTCCACTTT
TRBV5-6	-	-	TRBJ1-2	CASNSGGFNGHTF	TGTGCCAGCAACTCGGGGGGGTTCAATGGCCACACCTTC
TRBV10-1	-	TRBD2	TRBJ2-3	CASSDLTPAGSTDTQYF	TGCGCCAGCAGTGACCTCACCCCAGCGGGAAGCACAGATACGCAGTATTTT
TRBV6-5	once	TRBD2	TRBJ2-1	CASSFTPLAVYNEQFF	TGTGCCAGCAGTTTTACTCCTCTAGCGGTCTACAATGAGCAGTTCTTC
TRBV27	once	-	TRBJ1-4	CASSLGQNNEKLFF	TGTGCCAGCAGTTTAGGACAGAATAATGAAAAACTGTTTTTT
TRBV27	-	TRBD1	TRBJ2-1	CASSVTGDEQFF	TGTGCCAGCAGTGTCACAGGGGATGAGCAGTTCTTC
TRBV5-1	-	TRBD1	TRBJ1-2	CASRLDRGYGYTF	TGCGCCAGCAGATTGGACAGGGGTTATGGCTACACCTTC
TRBV11-2	-	TRBD2	TRBJ2-7	CASSLVAGVASYEQYF	TGTGCCAGCAGCTTAGTTGCGGGAGTAGCTTCCTACGAGCAGTACTTC
TRBV7-6	-	TRBD1	TRBJ1-4	CASSRGRGPANEKLFF	TGTGCCAGCAGCCGAGGCAGGGGGCCGGCTAATGAAAAACTGTTTTTT
TRBV7-9	-	TRBD1	TRBJ1-1	CASSEVGGQGMITEAFF	TGTGCCAGCAGCGAGGTGGGAGGACAGGGGATGATCACTGAAGCTTTCTTT
TRBV11-2	once	TRBD1	TRBJ2-7	CASSSVLGQAYEQYF	TGTGCCAGCAGCTCTGTTCTTGGACAGGCCTACGAGCAGTACTTC
TRBV7-9	-	-	TRBJ2-7	CASSATYEQYF	TGTGCCAGCAGCGCTACCTACGAGCAGTACTTC
TRBV6-5	-	TRBD2	TRBJ2-2	CASSTSGRAAGELFF	TGTGCCAGCAGTACTAGCGGGAGGGCCGCCGGGGAGCTGTTTTTT
TRBV28	-	TRBD1	TRBJ2-6	CASSKDRSSGANVLTF	TGTGCCAGCAGCAAGGACAGGAGCTCTGGGGCCAACGTCCTGACTTTC
TRBV28	-	TRBD2	TRBJ2-3	CASSTRRTSGTTSTDTQYF	TGTGCCAGCAGCACGCGCCGGACTAGCGGGACCACTAGCACAGATACGCAGTATTTT
TRBV7-9	-	-	TRBJ1-2	CASSFSDSYGYTF	TGTGCCAGCAGCTTTTCGGACAGCTACGGCTACACCTTC
TRBV10-1	once	-	TRBJ2-2	CASSDQGQRTGELFF	TGCGCCAGCAGTGATCAGGGCCAGAGGACCGGGGAGCTGTTTTTT
TRBV4-1	-	TRBD1	TRBJ1-1	CASSHAYQGGNTEAFF	TGCGCCAGCAGCCACGCCTACCAGGGGGGGAACACTGAAGCTTTCTTT
TRBV14	-	TRBD1	TRBJ1-1	CASSLGTVEAFF	TGTGCCAGCAGCCTGGGGACAGTAGAAGCTTTCTTT
TRBV7-2	-	-	TRBJ2-6	CASSLHLANGANVLTF	TGTGCCAGCAGCTTACATCTAGCGAACGGGGCCAACGTCCTGACTTTC
TRBV6-5	-	TRBD1	TRBJ1-5	CASSYTGGSNQPQHF	TGTGCCAGCAGTTATACAGGGGGTAGCAATCAGCCCCAGCATTTT
TRBV7-3	few	-	TRBJ2-5	CASSLGSGETQYF	TGTGCCAGCAGCTTAGGTTCCGGAGAGACCCAGTACTTC
TRBV5-1	-	-	TRBJ2-3	CASSLASDWRNTDTQYF	TGCGCCAGCAGCTTGGCTTCGGATTGGCGGAACACAGATACGCAGTATTTT
TRBV7-3	once	-	TRBJ2-3	CASSSAGSTDTQYF	TGTGCCAGCAGCTCCGCAGGTAGCACAGATACGCAGTATTTT
TRBV6-4	-	TRBD1	TRBJ2-1	CASSDGQQGAPEQFF	TGTGCCAGCAGTGACGGGCAACAGGGGGCCCCTGAGCAGTTCTTC
TRBV7-6	-	-	TRBJ2-1	CASSFVEGDYNEQFF	TGTGCCAGCAGCTTTGTTGAGGGGGACTACAATGAGCAGTTCTTC
TRBV14	once	-	TRBJ2-7	CASTVGGREQYF	TGTGCCAGCACCGTAGGCGGGCGCGAGCAGTACTTC
TRBV29-1	once	TRBD2	TRBJ2-2	CSVAGGDTGELFF	TGCAGCGTTGCGGGGGGAGACACCGGGGAGCTGTTTTTT
TRBV14	-	-	TRBJ2-7	CASSQYSPYEQYF	TGTGCCAGCAGCCAATACTCACCCTACGAGCAGTACTTC
TRBV6-5	-	-	TRBJ2-5	CASSRQTGQETQYF	TGTGCCAGCAGCCGACAGACAGGCCAAGAGACCCAGTACTTC
TRBV19	-	-	TRBJ2-3	CASNAGYKPSTDTQYF	TGTGCCAGTAATGCGGGATATAAGCCGAGCACAGATACGCAGTATTTT
TRBV11-2	-	-	TRBJ2-7	CASSLFQTYEQYF	TGTGCCAGCAGCTTATTCCAGACCTACGAGCAGTACTTC
TRBV28	-	TRBD2	TRBJ2-5	CASSHGLAGGPQETQYF	TGTGCCAGCAGTCACGGACTAGCGGGAGGGCCCCAGGAGACCCAGTACTTC
TRBV6-5	-	TRBD2	TRBJ2-7	CASRGQLAGGEQYF	TGTGCCAGCAGGGGACAACTAGCGGGGGGCGAGCAGTACTTC
TRBV2	-	-	TRBJ2-5	CASSGDFLQYF	TGTGCCAGCAGTGGGGACTTCCTCCAGTACTTC
TRBV4-1	-	-	TRBJ1-5	CASSLGRGGQPQHF	TGCGCCAGCAGCCTCGGACGGGGAGGTCAGCCCCAGCATTTT